Included here is one T cell receptor (beta chain) sequence, with context. It has no known antigen specificity. Within one base of it there is no much larger clone, and no base qualities were kept. Patients with a history of autoimmune disease or receiving systemic immunosuppression were excluded from the trial. In every dose cohort, peripheral blood was drawn for TCR sequencing at baseline, cycle 4 day 1, and cycle 7 day 1. The samples were drawn from a first-in-human, open-label, multicenter phase I dose-escalation trial of ivuxolimab. Adults with locally advanced or metastatic head and neck squamous cell, hepatocellular, melanoma or renal cell carcinoma were enrolled in the trial. Before TCR sequencing, CD4+ T cells and CD8+ T cells from peripheral blood were sorted into separate populations. This record belongs to a study of OX40 agonist ivuxolimab in advanced cancers. As for the study more broadly: Ivuxolimab, which targeted the costimulatory receptor OX40 (CD134), was an agonistic, fully human IgG2 monoclonal antibody. Intravenous ivuxolimab was administered to patients every 2 weeks at six dose levels: 0.01, 0.1, 0.3, 1.5, 3 and 10 mg/kg. Of the approximately 53 patients in dose escalation, about 20 had hepatocellular carcinoma, about 15 had melanoma, 9 had renal cell carcinoma and 9 had head and neck cancer. The dose-escalation cohort was almost 85% male with a mean age of 60 years, ranging from about 20 to 80. Patients were allowed to have had prior anti-PD-1, anti-PD-L1 or anti-CTLA-4 therapy, and 30% to 50% of the dose-escalation patients had previously received checkpoint inhibitors. Partial responses occurred in three dose-escalation patients, of whom one had hepatocellular carcinoma and two had cutaneous melanoma. The point of sequencing TCRbeta in the periphery was to test whether ivuxolimab changed TCR sequence diversity and drove clonal T-cell expansion. The paper reports the monotherapy dose-escalation portion (N = 52 patients) of the phase I ivuxolimab trial. What the research found in general, with its limitations: After ivuxolimab, CD8+ T cells had more expanded clones than CD4+ T cells on average. In the 0.1-3.0 mg/kg groups, partial responders were among the patients with the lowest normalized peripheral clonal expansion, particularly in CD8+ T cells. The antigen specificity of the peripheral T cells that underwent clonal expansion was not determined. Low levels of normalized T-cell clonal expansion were also seen in some patients who did not respond. At doses of 0.1 to 3.0 mg/kg, clonal expansion of both CD4+ and CD8+ T cells in blood was seen between baseline and week 6.

Genomic DNA was extracted from sorted cells for sequencing of the TCRbeta CDR3 region. TCRbeta CDR3 regions were sequenced using the immunoSEQ Assay. The immuneACCESS repertoire file appears here via TCRdb, limited to in-frame rearrangements. These files lack a portion of the clones; in checked studies, under half of the deficit traces to unresolved V genes, and the cause of the others is not known. This sample gives roughly 30,000 clones in total; around 90% of them show up just once. 9.4% of the sample is taken by the ten largest. The CDR1 and CDR2 encoded by the germline V gene are SGHDT and YYEEEE. The CDR3, from cysteine to phenylalanine, totals 16 residues. The only DNA kept is the CDR3, 48 bases in frame from the first base. At the junction V is shortened by 6 bases and J by 3 bases; bases outside the gene matches: 14.

The input for sequencing was CD4+ or CD8+ T cells sorted from blood, taken in a trial of the OX40 agonist ivuxolimab. The V and J genes are TRBV5-6 and TRBJ2-7; the central 8 bases match TRBD1. The sequence was obtained from an adult with an advanced solid tumor such as melanoma, head and neck, liver or kidney cancer. Read as DNA, the sequence is TGTGCCAGCACCCACGCGTTCAGGGGGCCAAGCTACGAGCAGTACTTC. Its amino acids are CASTHAFRGPSYEQYF.